This T cell receptor beta chain emerged from a study of T cell repertoires in ileal Crohn's disease. Study-wide context: Every patient was operated on for stricturing (approximately 60%) or penetrating (approximately 40%) complications. Study-level findings and limits: Every patient over 26.8% clonality showed endoscopic recurrence. Sorted CD8 T cells held more high-frequency clones than CD4. Active smokers at surgery had more clonal expansions than non-smokers.

Sequenced by immunoSEQ multiplex PCR; TCRdb stores in-frame clones only, minus some. The table includes 25,000 to 30,000 clones, about four fifths detected once. Remarks on this clone: Its specificity is not known.

V was clipped by 2 bases and J by 0 bases, with 15 bases between them. The CDR3 loop spans 17 amino acids. Germline lookup yields CDR1 SEHNR and CDR2 FQNEAQ (reference sequence). The specimen was ileal tissue. This chain connects TRBV7-9 to TRBJ2-3; no clear D gene. This sequence originates from an adult with Crohn's disease. The CDR3 reads CASSLPSTHTSTDTQYF. The CDR3 region has the DNA TGTGCCAGCAGCTTACCGTCGACACACACTAGCACAGATACGCAGTATTTT.